This record looks at one T cell receptor (beta chain) sequence and its context. The data were taken from a study of cytomegalovirus exposure and HLA in healthy donors. The PCR was carried out with 60 Vbeta primers and 13 Jbeta primers. Method: immunoSEQ multiplex PCR; TCRdb's copy keeps in-frame clones and lacks some. The top ten hold more than 1.5% of the sample, which has fewer than 200,000 clones, around 83% seen once. The germline V gene has CDR1 MDHEN and CDR2 SYDVKM. V lost 5 bases, J lost 3 bases, and 6 bases stayed unmatched. The CDR3 extends over 16 amino acids. Sequences were obtained from PBMCs. The chain employs TRBV28 and TRBJ2-2; 10 positions agree with TRBD2. This TCR was recovered from a man aged 40-50 years in good health and CMV-seropositive. The CDR3 sequence: CASSRSGRGDTGELFF. CDR3 bases: TGTGCCAGCAGTCGAAGCGGGAGGGGGGACACCGGGGAGCTGTTTTTT.